The clone carrying this T cell receptor beta chain occurred a few times. Antigen specificity is unknown. TCRdb re-derived calls from the 5' RACE reads in MiXCR, one entry per CDR3 protein. The profile shows 650,000 to 800,000 distinct CDR3 sequences, roughly 20% of them singletons. Trimming left V 5 bases short and J 8 bases short, with 15 bases between. Germline CDR1 is MNHNS and CDR2 is SASEGT. This CDR3 has 14 amino acids. This sample was taken from a study of CD8 T cells in ankylosing spondylitis. Regarding the study as a whole: Reports of some motif variants in reactive arthritis synovial fluid and blood predate this one. Blood of patients with ankylosing spondylitis appeared to be characterized by a TCR beta motif of several highly homologous variants.

This clonotype originated in a male donor with ankylosing spondylitis. The chain is built from TRBV6-1 and TRBJ1-4, with a weak D call TRBD1 (5 bases). Sequencing input: blood, either unsorted or a sorted T cell fraction (not recorded which). The CDR3 nucleotides read TGTGCCAGCAGTCCTTCCTCGGGGGGAGAAAAACTGTTTTTT. Its protein is CASSPSSGGEKLFF.